This TCR beta chain was sequenced for a study of blood T cell repertoires in COVID-19. Overall study: Collection of acute and convalescent COVID-19 samples took place in the United States, Italy and Spain. The analysed material was cDNA or gDNA that came from T cells, B-cell-depleted T cells, or PBMCs.

Deletions cut 5 bases from V and 2 bases from J, with 10 bases between. CDR1 is SQVTM and CDR2 is ANQGSEA in the germline V gene. The CDR3 length is 13 residues. Cohorts were determined from participant-reported clinical history. Original processing notes: Estimated nucleated cell counts came from reference gene primer amplification. The data were produced by immunoSEQ multiplex PCR, yet TCRdb's version contains in-frame clones alone and is incomplete. That table supplies the V and J calls and clone size; D and trimming were determined from the DNA. The sample has over 200,000 clones, 75% to 90% seen once.

The TCR sequence derives from a woman in her twenties or thirties who had been exposed to COVID-19. Material for sequencing was PBMCs or T cells enriched from blood (not recorded which). The chain has TRBV29-1 and TRBJ2-1; no firm D call. In DNA, the CDR3 is TGCAGCGTTTCCCCCCCTCCCTACAATGAGCAGTTCTTC. Protein: CSVSPPPYNEQFF.